This TCR beta chain was captured in a study of response to subunit inactivated influenza vaccine. TCRdb reprocessed the RT-PCR reads via MiXCR and lists one record per CDR3 protein. The sample lists 710,000 or so distinct CDR3 sequences, approximately 15% seen once, with 11% in the top ten. The CDR3 loop spans 14 amino acids. V shed 1 base and J shed 5 bases, with 11 bases lying between them. Germline CDR1 and CDR2: LNHNV and YYDKDF (reference sequence). This clonotype showed up just a few times. This material consisted of PBMCs from blood, taken 12 days after vaccination. This chain connects TRBV15 to TRBJ1-2; maybe TRBD1 (5 bases). This receptor was obtained from a man in his fifties or sixties who received an inactivated influenza vaccine. For the CDR3, the DNA is TGTGCCACCAGCAGAGCGGGCAGGGAGTATGGCTACACCTTC. It yields the protein CATSRAGREYGYTF.